These T cell receptor beta chains were read from a single sample in a study of T cells in localized non-small cell lung cancer. Data came from immunoSEQ multiplex PCR; TCRdb stores just in-frame clones and leaves some out. This table holds tens of thousands of clones, 80% to 90% found once. The material sequenced was peripheral blood, taken before any cancer treatment. Receptors were obtained from a woman aged 40-69 years with stage I lung adenocarcinoma. Both conserved end residues are part of each CDR3. The D gene is left open where the match is weak. The size of a clone is reported for some rows only, either as once, few or many, or as a class for expanded clones.

d_call: TRBD1; cdr3_length: 17; clone_size: few; v_call: TRBV19; j_call: TRBJ2-3; cdr3_nt: TGTGCCAGTAGTATTCTTGGACAGGGAGGTGTCACAGATACGCAGTATTTT; cdr3_aa: CASSILGQGGVTDTQYF
d_call: .; cdr3_length: 16; clone_size: .; v_call: TRBV7-9; j_call: TRBJ2-5; cdr3_nt: TGTGCCAGCAGCTTAGTGGGGCAGGCGCCCCAAGAGACCCAGTACTTC; cdr3_aa: CASSLVGQAPQETQYF
d_call: .; cdr3_length: 12; clone_size: .; v_call: TRBV6-5; j_call: TRBJ2-5; cdr3_nt: TGTGCCAGCAGTTACTCGACGGGGACCCAGTACTTC; cdr3_aa: CASSYSTGTQYF
d_call: .; cdr3_length: 14; clone_size: .; v_call: TRBV7-9; j_call: TRBJ1-3; cdr3_nt: TGTGCCAGCAGCTTAGGGAGCTCTGGAAACACCATATATTTT; cdr3_aa: CASSLGSSGNTIYF
d_call: .; cdr3_length: 12; clone_size: .; v_call: TRBV6-5; j_call: TRBJ2-3; cdr3_nt: TGTGCCAGCAGTTCCAATACAGATACGCAGTATTTT; cdr3_aa: CASSSNTDTQYF
d_call: .; cdr3_length: 14; clone_size: .; v_call: TRBV27; j_call: TRBJ1-3; cdr3_nt: TGTGCCAGCAGTTCTACCTCGACCGGAAACACCATATATTTT; cdr3_aa: CASSSTSTGNTIYF
d_call: .; cdr3_length: 14; clone_size: .; v_call: TRBV9; j_call: TRBJ1-4; cdr3_nt: TGTGCCAGCAGCGTAGCAGGGTCTAATGAAAAACTGTTTTTT; cdr3_aa: CASSVAGSNEKLFF
d_call: TRBD2; cdr3_length: 15; clone_size: .; v_call: TRBV28; j_call: TRBJ2-2; cdr3_nt: TGTGCCAGCAGTTTGAACAGCGGGGGAACCGGGGAGCTGTTTTTT; cdr3_aa: CASSLNSGGTGELFF
d_call: TRBD1; cdr3_length: 14; clone_size: .; v_call: TRBV7-9; j_call: TRBJ1-1; cdr3_nt: TGTGCCAGCAGCTTAATGCAAGGGGGCTCTGAAGCTTTCTTT; cdr3_aa: CASSLMQGGSEAFF
d_call: .; cdr3_length: 11; clone_size: .; v_call: TRBV12-2; j_call: TRBJ2-5; cdr3_nt: TGTGCAAGACAGGGAGAGGAGACCCAGTACTTC; cdr3_aa: CARQGEETQYF
d_call: .; cdr3_length: 14; clone_size: .; v_call: TRBV5-6; j_call: TRBJ2-4; cdr3_nt: TGTGCCAGCAGCTTGGCGGGGGCGGGGTACATTCAGTACTTC; cdr3_aa: CASSLAGAGYIQYF
d_call: TRBD2; cdr3_length: 14; clone_size: .; v_call: TRBV6-5; j_call: TRBJ2-2; cdr3_nt: TGTGCCAGCAGTTACTCGGGAGGGACCGGGGAGCTGTTTTTT; cdr3_aa: CASSYSGGTGELFF
d_call: .; cdr3_length: 15; clone_size: .; v_call: TRBV6-6; j_call: TRBJ1-1; cdr3_nt: TGTGCCAGCAGCCCCGGACACGCGCTTGGGACTGAAGCTTTCTTT; cdr3_aa: CASSPGHALGTEAFF
d_call: TRBD1; cdr3_length: 13; clone_size: .; v_call: TRBV10-3; j_call: TRBJ2-5; cdr3_nt: TGTGCCTCGGAAACAGGGGGCGGTGAGACCCAGTACTTC; cdr3_aa: CASETGGGETQYF
d_call: TRBD2; cdr3_length: 16; clone_size: .; v_call: TRBV4-2; j_call: TRBJ2-7; cdr3_nt: TGTGCCAGCAGCCAAGTGAGAGGCGGGGGATCCTACGAGCAGTACTTC; cdr3_aa: CASSQVRGGGSYEQYF
d_call: TRBD2; cdr3_length: 17; clone_size: .; v_call: TRBV4-1; j_call: TRBJ2-3; cdr3_nt: TGCGCCAGCAGCCAAGAAAGGACTAGCGGAAGCACAGATACGCAGTATTTT; cdr3_aa: CASSQERTSGSTDTQYF
d_call: .; cdr3_length: 17; clone_size: .; v_call: TRBV28; j_call: TRBJ1-1; cdr3_nt: TGTGCCAGCAGTTCGTTGGACGGTCTTCTAATGAACACTGAAGCTTTCTTT; cdr3_aa: CASSSLDGLLMNTEAFF
d_call: .; cdr3_length: 13; clone_size: once; v_call: TRBV9; j_call: TRBJ2-7; cdr3_nt: TGTGCCAGCAGCGTAGACTTATCCTACGAGCAGTACTTC; cdr3_aa: CASSVDLSYEQYF
d_call: .; cdr3_length: 14; clone_size: few; v_call: TRBV30; j_call: TRBJ1-1; cdr3_nt: TGTGCCTGGAGTGTAGGTTCAGGGTACACTGAAGCTTTCTTT; cdr3_aa: CAWSVGSGYTEAFF
d_call: .; cdr3_length: 13; clone_size: .; v_call: TRBV19; j_call: TRBJ1-2; cdr3_nt: TGTGCCAGTAGTATAGAGGAGGCGAGGGGCTACACCTTC; cdr3_aa: CASSIEEARGYTF
d_call: .; cdr3_length: 13; clone_size: .; v_call: TRBV29-1; j_call: TRBJ2-5; cdr3_nt: TGCAGCGTTGCTAGGGGCGTCGGGGAGACCCAGTACTTC; cdr3_aa: CSVARGVGETQYF
d_call: TRBD2; cdr3_length: 14; clone_size: .; v_call: TRBV6-5; j_call: TRBJ2-1; cdr3_nt: TGTGCCAGCAGGGGACTAGCGGGAAGGTATGAGCAGTTCTTC; cdr3_aa: CASRGLAGRYEQFF
d_call: .; cdr3_length: 16; clone_size: .; v_call: TRBV18; j_call: TRBJ2-7; cdr3_nt: TGTGCCAGCTCACCGCCGACCGGTGGGACCACCTACGAGCAGTACTTC; cdr3_aa: CASSPPTGGTTYEQYF
d_call: .; cdr3_length: 11; clone_size: .; v_call: TRBV6-6; j_call: TRBJ1-1; cdr3_nt: TGTGCCAGCACCCTACACACTGAAGCTTTCTTT; cdr3_aa: CASTLHTEAFF
d_call: .; cdr3_length: 16; clone_size: .; v_call: TRBV27; j_call: TRBJ1-5; cdr3_nt: TGTGCCAGCAGTCCCGAGGGGGTAGCAATCAATCAGCCCCAGCATTTT; cdr3_aa: CASSPEGVAINQPQHF
d_call: .; cdr3_length: 14; clone_size: .; v_call: TRBV19; j_call: TRBJ2-7; cdr3_nt: TGTGCCAGTAGTCTCCCCGGCACCGCCTACGAGCAGTACTTC; cdr3_aa: CASSLPGTAYEQYF
d_call: .; cdr3_length: 17; clone_size: .; v_call: TRBV18; j_call: TRBJ2-2; cdr3_nt: TGTGCCAGCTCACCACCGAATTTCAGGGGGGACACCGGGGAGCTGTTTTTT; cdr3_aa: CASSPPNFRGDTGELFF
d_call: .; cdr3_length: 12; clone_size: .; v_call: TRBV30; j_call: TRBJ2-2; cdr3_nt: TGTGCCTGGAGTGTAAACGACGGGGAGCTGTTTTTT; cdr3_aa: CAWSVNDGELFF
d_call: TRBD1; cdr3_length: 14; clone_size: few; v_call: TRBV2; j_call: TRBJ1-5; cdr3_nt: TGTGCCAGCAGTCCACAGGGGAACAATCAGCCCCAGCATTTT; cdr3_aa: CASSPQGNNQPQHF
d_call: TRBD2; cdr3_length: 19; clone_size: .; v_call: TRBV9; j_call: TRBJ2-2; cdr3_nt: TGTGCCAGCAGCGCTCATGGGACTAGCGGGAGGGCGGACACCGGGGAGCTGTTTTTT; cdr3_aa: CASSAHGTSGRADTGELFF
d_call: TRBD2; cdr3_length: 16; clone_size: .; v_call: TRBV5-4; j_call: TRBJ2-2; cdr3_nt: TGTGCCAGCAGCTTGGTGACTAGCGGGAACACCGGGGAGCTGTTTTTT; cdr3_aa: CASSLVTSGNTGELFF